A selection of T cell receptor beta chains follows, all from one sample in a study of blood T cell repertoires in COVID-19. Assay used: immunoSEQ multiplex PCR; TCRdb lists only in-frame clones, some missing. Of 250,000 to 300,000 clones listed, about four fifths were seen once; the top ten hold 3.4%. The sequenced sample consisted of PBMCs or T cells enriched from blood (not recorded which). The source of these receptors is a man aged 45-65 years who had recovered from COVID-19. Both conserved end residues are part of each CDR3. D genes are given only for firm matches. A row's size may be missing; if present it is once, few, many or a size class.

J gene | D gene | V gene | clone size | CDR3 protein | CDR3 DNA
TRBJ2-5 | TRBD2 | TRBV5-4 | . | CASRSLAGGYQETQYF | TGTGCCAGCAGATCTCTAGCGGGGGGCTACCAAGAGACCCAGTACTTC
TRBJ1-5 | . | TRBV12-5 | . | CASGLGRADQPQHF | TGTGCTAGTGGTTTAGGGAGGGCCGATCAGCCCCAGCATTTT
TRBJ2-7 | . | TRBV7-2 | . | CASSQGLAKGQYF | TGTGCCAGCAGCCAGGGACTTGCCAAGGGGCAGTACTTC
TRBJ2-3 | . | TRBV23-1 | . | CASSQPPGQGGPTDTQYF | TGCGCCAGCAGTCAACCCCCCGGGCAGGGGGGCCCCACAGATACGCAGTATTTT
TRBJ2-3 | TRBD2 | TRBV7-6 | . | CASSLGGLAGTDTQYF | TGTGCCAGCAGCTTGGGGGGACTAGCGGGCACAGATACGCAGTATTTT
TRBJ2-5 | TRBD1 | TRBV15 | once | CATSRRDRGIQETQYF | TGTGCCACCAGCAGAAGGGACAGGGGTATCCAAGAGACCCAGTACTTC
TRBJ1-1 | . | TRBV9 | few | CASSVVQGFMNTEAFF | TGTGCCAGCAGCGTTGTGCAGGGGTTCATGAACACTGAAGCTTTCTTT
TRBJ1-4 | . | TRBV28 | . | CASSPSGSTNEKLFF | TGTGCCAGCAGTCCGTCGGGGAGCACTAATGAAAAACTGTTTTTT
TRBJ2-5 | TRBD2 | TRBV7-8 | . | CASTYYGGETQYF | TGTGCCAGCACTTACTACGGGGGGGAGACCCAGTACTTC
TRBJ1-5 | . | TRBV27 | . | CASSLLQGGNQPQHF | TGTGCCAGCAGTTTATTACAGGGAGGGAATCAGCCCCAGCATTTT
TRBJ2-1 | TRBD2 | TRBV23-1 | . | CASSQPPQRLAGEGNEQFF | TGCGCCAGCAGTCAGCCGCCACAACGACTAGCGGGAGAGGGCAATGAGCAGTTCTTC
TRBJ2-7 | . | TRBV7-2 | . | CASSRTDGNYEQYF | TGTGCCAGCAGCCGGACGGACGGGAACTACGAGCAGTACTTC
TRBJ2-7 | . | TRBV7-9 | . | CASSLDGTGLPEQYF | TGTGCCAGCAGCTTAGACGGGACTGGGTTACCCGAGCAGTACTTC
TRBJ2-7 | . | TRBV7-6 | . | CASSSAASSYEQYF | TGTGCCAGCAGCAGCGCGGCAAGCTCCTACGAGCAGTACTTC
TRBJ2-7 | . | TRBV27 | . | CASSLYSGTYEQYF | TGTGCCAGCAGTTTATACTCCGGGACCTACGAGCAGTACTTC
TRBJ2-7 | . | TRBV28 | . | CASSSDRQASSYEQYF | TGTGCCAGCAGTTCGGATAGACAGGCCAGCTCCTACGAGCAGTACTTC
TRBJ2-3 | TRBD1 | TRBV29-1 | . | CSVERDRAGDTQYF | TGCAGCGTCGAAAGGGACAGAGCAGGAGATACGCAGTATTTT
TRBJ1-4 | TRBD1 | TRBV11-2 | . | CASSSLTGSDHEKLFF | TGTGCCAGCAGCTCACTGACAGGGAGCGACCATGAAAAACTGTTTTTT
TRBJ1-6 | TRBD1 | TRBV2 | . | CASRRVPHTGASSYNSPLHF | TGTGCCAGCCGAAGAGTCCCCCACACAGGGGCGAGCTCCTATAATTCACCCCTCCACTTT
TRBJ1-2 | TRBD1 | TRBV12-5 | . | CASGLRQGYDYTF | TGTGCTAGTGGTTTGCGACAGGGGTATGACTACACCTTC
TRBJ2-7 | . | TRBV11-2 | . | CASSPLPGLRLYEQYF | TGTGCCAGCAGTCCCTTACCGGGACTTCGGCTCTACGAGCAGTACTTC
TRBJ2-5 | . | TRBV5-5 | . | CASSFPTGETQYF | TGTGCCAGCAGCTTCCCGACGGGGGAGACCCAGTACTTC